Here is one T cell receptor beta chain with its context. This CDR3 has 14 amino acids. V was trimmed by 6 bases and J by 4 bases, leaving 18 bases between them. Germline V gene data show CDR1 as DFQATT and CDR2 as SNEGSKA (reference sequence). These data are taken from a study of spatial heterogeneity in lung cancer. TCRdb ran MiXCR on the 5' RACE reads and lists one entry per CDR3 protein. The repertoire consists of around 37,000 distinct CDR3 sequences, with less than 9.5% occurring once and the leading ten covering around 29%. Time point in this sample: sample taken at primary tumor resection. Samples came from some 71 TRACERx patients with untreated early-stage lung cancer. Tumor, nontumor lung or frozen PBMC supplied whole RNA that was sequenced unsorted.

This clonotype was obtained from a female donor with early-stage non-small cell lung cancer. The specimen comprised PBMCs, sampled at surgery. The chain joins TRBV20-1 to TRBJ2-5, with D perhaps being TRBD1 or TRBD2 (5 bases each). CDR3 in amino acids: CSALAAGYRETQYF. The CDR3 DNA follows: TGCAGTGCCCTAGCCGCAGGGTATAGAGAGACCCAGTACTTC.